A single sample gave rise to the 23 T cell receptor beta chains below, sequenced in a study of cytomegalovirus exposure and HLA in healthy donors. Sequencing used immunoSEQ multiplex PCR; TCRdb keeps in-frame clones, though not all of them. The sample shows some 130,000 clones, 89% of them seen only once. The specimen was PBMCs. The receptor set was obtained from a woman aged 18-29 years in good health and CMV-seronegative.

The V and J genes are TRBV5-1 and TRBJ2-7, with D possibly matching TRBD1 (6 bases). This CDR3 spans 13 amino acids. The germline V gene encodes CDR1 SGHRS and CDR2 YFSETQ. V was cut by 4 bases and J by 7 bases, with 15 bases left in between. CDR3: CASSPADSGEQYF. For the CDR3, the DNA is TGCGCCAGCAGCCCCGCGGACAGTGGAGAGCAGTACTTC.

The chain is built from TRBV7-9 and TRBJ2-2; D is perhaps TRBD1 (5 bases). The germline V gene has CDR1 SEHNR and CDR2 FQNEAQ (reference sequence). The CDR3 covers 17 residues. V dropped 2 bases and J dropped 10 bases, with 23 bases sitting between them. In DNA, the CDR3 is TGTGCCAGCAGCTTATATTGGGGCAGGCCCGTAGCCGAGGAGCTGTTTTTT. As protein: CASSLYWGRPVAEELFF.

The chain recombines TRBV6-1 with TRBJ1-2; tentative D call: TRBD1 (5 bases). The V end was cut by 4 bases, the J end by 6 bases, with 15 bases between. From germline, CDR1 is MNHNS and CDR2 SASEGT. CDR3 length equals 14 residues. CDR3 protein: CASSVSLGGDGYTF. The DNA of the CDR3 is TGTGCCAGCAGTGTGTCTTTGGGAGGGGATGGCTACACCTTC.

The genes are TRBV6-6 and TRBJ1-2; D gene unclear. The V gene's germline CDR1 is MNHNY and CDR2 SVGAGI (reference sequence). This CDR3 contains 14 residues. With 2 bases removed from V and 8 bases from J, the gap between germline ends came to 15 bases. CDR3 region: CASSYRDSPFGYTF. The CDR3 DNA reads TGTGCCAGCAGTTACCGAGATTCCCCCTTCGGCTACACCTTC.

The chain employs TRBV9 and TRBJ2-1; 7 bases are a match to TRBD1. Germline trimming cut 7 bases from V and 6 bases from J; bases unmatched to any gene: 4. Per the germline V gene, CDR1 is SGDLS and CDR2 is YYNGEE. The CDR3 consists of 12 residues. The CDR3 DNA is TGTGCCAGCGGGGGACAGAGCAATGAGCAGTTCTTC. As protein: CASGGQSNEQFF.

The J gene is TRBJ2-5, the V gene TRBV7-6, with 10 bases fitting TRBD2. Per the germline V gene, CDR1 is SGHVS and CDR2 is FNYEAQ. This CDR3 is built from 15 residues. The J segment lost 5 bases and the V segment lost 1 base, leaving 4 bases of the junction unmatched. CDR3 DNA: TGTGCCAGCAGCTTAGTGGCTAGCGGGGGTGAGACCCAGTACTTC. Its translation is CASSLVASGGETQYF.

The CDR3 DNA reads as TGTGCCAGCAGCGTAAGGCTCGGGTCCTATAATTCACCCCTCCACTTT. It is translated as CASSVRLGSYNSPLHF. J is TRBJ1-6 and V is TRBV27; D is undetermined. Looked up from germline, CDR1 is MNHEY and CDR2 is SMNVEV (reference sequence). Between the trimmed V and J ends, which lost 6 bases and 1 base, there was a span of 13 bases. The CDR3 consists of 16 residues.

The genes are TRBV7-3 and TRBJ1-1, with D perhaps TRBD1 (5 bases). CDR1 SGHTA and CDR2 FQGTGA come from the germline V gene. This CDR3 is 15 amino acids long. Deletions cut 1 base from V and 1 base from J, with 10 bases between. For the CDR3, the DNA is TGTGCCAGCAGCTTAATGCCGGGGGGGAACACTGAAGCTTTCTTT. Its protein product is CASSLMPGGNTEAFF.

The DNA for the CDR3 is TGTGCCACCAGCAGAGTATCGGGGGGCCCCTGGCATGAGCAGTTCTTC. It codes for CATSRVSGGPWHEQFF. This chain connects TRBV15 to TRBJ2-1; D might be TRBD2 (7 bases). CDR3 size: 16 residues. V was trimmed by 1 base and J by 8 bases, leaving 18 bases between them. Germline values: CDR1 LNHNV, CDR2 YYDKDF (reference sequence). The full variable domain, its missing parts supplied by reference TRBV15 and TRBJ2-1, is DAMVIQNPRYQVTQFGKPVTLSCSQTLNHNVMYWYQQKSSQAPKLLFHYYDKDFNNEADTPDNFQSRRPNTSFCFLDIRSPGLGDTAMYLCATSRVSGGPWHEQFFGPGTRLTVL.

The chain carries TRBV7-6 and TRBJ2-1, with TRBD2 matching over 11 bases. The CDR3 totals 18 residues. Unmatched junction bases numbered 13, after V lost 4 bases and J lost 5 bases. Per the germline V gene, CDR1 is SGHVS and CDR2 is FNYEAQ. CDR3 loop: CASSSTRPLAGVNNEQFF. The CDR3 region has the DNA TGTGCCAGCAGCTCTACTCGTCCACTAGCGGGGGTCAACAATGAGCAGTTCTTC.

The chain uses TRBV12-5 and TRBJ2-5, with D possibly matching TRBD2 (7 bases). Germline V gives CDR1 LGHNT, CDR2 FRNRAP. The CDR3 sequence is 17 residues long. The V end was cut by 4 bases, the J end by 4 bases, with 22 bases between. This CDR3 reads CASGSTLSLADRETQYF. The CDR3, as DNA: TGTGCTAGTGGTTCCACCTTATCGCTAGCGGACAGAGAGACCCAGTACTTC.

The rearrangement joins TRBV4-1 to TRBJ2-5; D may be TRBD1 (7 bases). In germline, CDR1 is MGHRA, CDR2 YSYEKL. Trimming left V 4 bases short and J 4 bases short, with 16 bases between. This CDR3 has 15 amino acids. The CDR3 region is CASSRQDRRGETQYF. In DNA form, the CDR3 reads TGCGCCAGCAGCCGCCAGGACAGGAGGGGAGAGACCCAGTACTTC.

CDR3 amino acids: CASSARLAVSVSQFF. The CDR3 nucleotides read TGTGCCAGCAGTGCCAGACTAGCGGTCTCCGTCTCGCAGTTCTTC. The chain is built from TRBV6-6 and TRBJ2-1, with 9 bases aligning to TRBD2. CDR1 and CDR2 from the germline V gene are MNHNY and SVGAGI (reference sequence). The CDR3 extends over 15 amino acids. The J segment lost 12 bases and the V segment lost 5 bases, leaving 14 bases of the junction unmatched.

This sequence joins TRBV5-1 and TRBJ2-5; tentatively, D is TRBD2 (7 bases). The V gene's germline CDR1 is SGHRS and CDR2 YFSETQ. With 1 base removed from V and 5 bases from J, the gap between germline ends came to 15 bases. This CDR3 has 15 amino acids. This chain's CDR3 is CASSLILQGGETQYF. The CDR3 coding sequence is TGCGCCAGCAGCTTGATTTTACAGGGAGGGGAGACCCAGTACTTC.

The CDR3 reads CATSSRQVYEQYF. The CDR3 DNA reads as TGTGCCACCAGCAGCCGACAGGTCTACGAGCAGTACTTC. The genes are TRBV15 and TRBJ2-7; TRBD1 is a possible D gene (6 bases). V was trimmed by 3 bases and J by 3 bases, leaving 9 bases between them. This CDR3 is built from 13 residues. Germline V CDR1 and CDR2: LNHNV, YYDKDF (reference sequence).

The V gene is TRBV10-3, the J gene TRBJ2-3, with a weak D call TRBD2 (5 bases). The CDR3 extends over 17 amino acids. The germline V gene has CDR1 ENHRY and CDR2 SYGVKD. Trimming pared 4 bases from V and 2 bases from J, leaving 19 bases between. DNA of the CDR3: TGTGCCATCAGTGCACCCTCGGGCGGGTCGGACACAGATACGCAGTATTTT. This sequence encodes CAISAPSGGSDTDTQYF.

The chain is built from TRBV29-1 and TRBJ1-2; D gene uncertain. V dropped 3 bases and J dropped 5 bases, with 19 bases sitting between them. From germline, CDR1 is SQVTM and CDR2 ANQGSEA. CDR3 length equals 15 residues. CDR3 nucleotides: TGCAGCGTTGATCTATCTAGAAACGGGATATATGGCTACACCTTC. Its translation: CSVDLSRNGIYGYTF. The full variable domain, completed using reference TRBV29-1 and TRBJ1-2, is SAVISQKPSRDICQRGTSLTIQCQVDSQVTMMFWYRQQPGQSLTLIATANQGSEATYESGFVIDKFPISRPNLTFSTLTVSNMSPEDSSIYLCSVDLSRNGIYGYTFGSGTRLTVV.

The rearrangement uses TRBV15 and TRBJ2-2; 9 bases line up with TRBD1. In germline, CDR1 is LNHNV, CDR2 YYDKDF (reference sequence). Germline trimming cut 1 base from V and 2 bases from J; bases unmatched to any gene: 5. CDR3 length equals 17 residues. In DNA, the CDR3 is TGTGCCACCAGCAGAGCCGGGACAGGGCCCAACACCGGGGAGCTGTTTTTT. It is translated as CATSRAGTGPNTGELFF.

The rearrangement uses TRBV27 and TRBJ1-1; D possibly corresponds to TRBD1 (5 bases). CDR1 is MNHEY and CDR2 is SMNVEV in the germline V gene (reference sequence). Trimming pared 9 bases from V and 1 base from J, leaving 15 bases between. The CDR3 has 14 amino acids. Here the CDR3 reads CASRTVGGNTEAFF. For the CDR3, the DNA is TGTGCCAGTCGGACGGTGGGGGGGAACACTGAAGCTTTCTTT.

The chain recombines TRBV6-5 with TRBJ1-6; D gene unclear. The CDR3 consists of 13 residues. Trimming took off 7 bases at V and 10 bases at J, with 14 bases between the two ends. Germline CDR1 and CDR2: MNHEY and SVGAGI. The CDR3 region is CASMGGPGSPLHF. The CDR3, as DNA: TGTGCCAGCATGGGAGGGCCCGGATCACCCCTCCACTTT.

The rearrangement joins TRBV4-1 to TRBJ1-5, with no clear D. The CDR3 is made up of 16 amino acids. Germline V gene lookup returns CDR1 MGHRA and CDR2 YSYEKL. Trimming took 4 bases from V and 6 from J, leaving 19 bases between them. CDR3 in DNA: TGCGCCAGCAGCCCAGCCCACGAGGGCTATAGTCAGCCCCAGCATTTT. Amino acid sequence: CASSPAHEGYSQPQHF.

This chain joins TRBV11-2 and TRBJ1-1; 7 nucleotides line up with TRBD1. The CDR3 totals 12 residues. V dropped 4 bases and J dropped 7; count of bases not matched to a gene: 3. Germline assignment: CDR1 SGHAT and CDR2 FQNNGV. The CDR3 region is CASSWGQLEAFF. DNA for the CDR3: TGTGCCAGCAGCTGGGGACAGCTTGAAGCTTTCTTT.

The CDR3: CASSLELAEYNEQFF. CDR3 DNA: TGCGCCAGCAGCTTGGAACTAGCGGAGTACAATGAGCAGTTCTTC. The V gene is TRBV5-1, the J gene TRBJ2-1; TRBD2 matches at 8 bases. There are 15 residues in the CDR3. V shed 0 bases and J 4 bases; nucleotides not matched to a gene: 3. Germline assignment: CDR1 SGHRS and CDR2 YFSETQ.